The 10 T cell receptor beta chains below were found in one sample sequenced in a study of cytomegalovirus exposure and HLA in healthy donors (dated 2017 in TCRdb). The receptor library was made with the immunoSEQ multiplex PCR assay. For the multiplex PCR, a mixture combining 60 forward primers for TCR Vbeta segments and 13 reverse primers for TCR Jbeta segments was used. The table comes from immuneACCESS by way of TCRdb, which keeps in-frame sequences with V and J called. Part of the clones is missing from these tables; in studies checked, under half for an unresolved V gene and the rest for unknown reasons. The sample includes approximately 70,000 clones, with about 74% observed a single time. 11% of the sample is in the top ten clones. The sample consisted of PBMCs. The source is a woman aged 60 to 75 in good health and CMV-seropositive.

The rearrangement links TRBV5-1 to TRBJ2-1; TRBD2 aligns across 7 bases. The CDR3 spans 14 residues. Looked up from germline, CDR1 is SGHRS and CDR2 is YFSETQ. The J segment lost 4 bases and the V segment lost 0 bases, leaving 1 base of the junction unmatched. CDR3 protein: CASSLEAGYNEQFF. For the CDR3, the DNA is TGCGCCAGCAGCTTGGAAGCGGGGTACAATGAGCAGTTCTTC.

The rearrangement links TRBV7-9 to TRBJ1-2, with 7 nucleotides matching TRBD1. The CDR3 is 15 amino acids. The germline V gene has CDR1 SEHNR and CDR2 FQNEAQ (reference sequence). V was clipped by 4 bases and J by 0 bases; unmatched bases: 5. Here the CDR3 reads CASSSRDSPNYGYTF. The CDR3 DNA reads as TGTGCCAGCAGCTCCCGGGACAGTCCTAACTATGGCTACACCTTC.

This chain links TRBV2 with TRBJ2-7; weak D call: TRBD2 (6 bases). Germline V gene lookup returns CDR1 SNHLY and CDR2 FYNNEI. The CDR3 runs 14 residues. V shed 3 bases and J shed 3 bases, with 12 bases lying between them. As DNA, the CDR3 is TGTGCCAGCAGTGATGGACGGGAGAGCTACGAGCAGTACTTC. Encoded protein: CASSDGRESYEQYF.

Points on this clone: A read error is likely, as this CDR3 ends without the conserved phenylalanine or tryptophan. No DNA is shown, since the ends of the CDR3 on it are uncertain; the CDR3 is the one TCRdb lists. J is TRBJ1-6 and V is TRBV6-5; the tabulated D call, TRBD1, remains unverified against the DNA. The CDR3 has 14 amino acids, counting both end residues. CDR1 is MNHEY, CDR2 SVGAGI, per germline. This chain's CDR3 is CASSYLQGNSPLQV.

The rearrangement joins TRBV5-8 to TRBJ1-2; 8 bases fit TRBD1. The CDR3 spans 13 residues. Trimming removed 6 bases from V and 2 bases from J; junction bases left unmatched: 3. From germline, CDR1 is SGHTS and CDR2 YDEGEE. The CDR3 loop is CASNQGANYGYTF. CDR3 DNA: TGTGCCAGCAATCAGGGGGCGAACTATGGCTACACCTTC.

The rearrangement links TRBV28 to TRBJ2-2; TRBD1 agrees at 8 bases. The CDR3 is made up of 15 amino acids. V trimming: 5 bases; J trimming: 0 bases; junction bases outside the gene matches: 2. The germline gives CDR1 MDHEN, CDR2 SYDVKM. The CDR3 DNA sequence: TGTGCCAGCAGTCCGACAGGGGCGAACACCGGGGAGCTGTTTTTT. Its protein is CASSPTGANTGELFF.

A remark on this clone: One end of the junction does not line up with germline, which may come from a read error. The J gene is TRBJ1-1, the V gene TRBV6-6, with 8 bases lining up with TRBD1. The CDR3 runs to 16 residues. Germline CDR1 is MNHNY and CDR2 is SVGAGI (reference sequence). CDR3 sequence reads: CASSYRTGRRNAEAFF. CDR3 in DNA: TGTGCCAGCAGTTACAGGACAGGGAGGAGGAACGCTGAAGCTTTCTTT.

This clone was counted many times. This chain links TRBV25-1 with TRBJ2-7, with TRBD1 matching over 10 bases. In germline, CDR1 is MGHDK, CDR2 SYGVNS. V gave up 6 bases and J gave up 1 base; unmatched junction bases: 3. This CDR3 is 14 amino acids long. The CDR3 is CASSWTGGSYEQYF. In nucleotides, the CDR3 is TGTGCCAGCAGCTGGACAGGGGGGTCCTACGAGCAGTACTTC.

The genes are TRBV28 and TRBJ1-2, with D perhaps TRBD1 (5 bases). Germline V gene lookup returns CDR1 MDHEN and CDR2 SYDVKM. V was trimmed by 2 bases and J by 4 bases, leaving 11 bases between them. This CDR3 is 14 amino acids long. The CDR3 spells CASSLDQGGYGYTF. In DNA, the CDR3 is TGTGCCAGCAGTTTAGACCAGGGTGGCTATGGCTACACCTTC.

This clone is medium-sized within its sample. This chain connects TRBV6-1 to TRBJ2-6; D possibly corresponds to TRBD2 (6 bases). CDR1 is MNHNS, CDR2 SASEGT, per germline. The CDR3 contains 15 residues. Trimming cost V 3 bases and J 0 bases, with 6 bases left between them. Written as DNA, the CDR3 is TGTGCCAGCAGTGAGGGGGGCTCTGGGGCCAACGTCCTGACTTTC. Translation: CASSEGGSGANVLTF.